This section outlines one T cell receptor (beta chain) sequence together with its context. Its target is unknown. Looked up from germline, CDR1 is SGHAT and CDR2 is FQNNGV. Trimming removed 5 bases from V and 2 bases from J, with 11 bases in between. CDR3 length: 14 residues. This record comes from a study of post-analysis software for immune sequencing data. TCR beta cDNA libraries included unique molecular identifiers. TCRdb processed the PCR reads anew with MiXCR; each CDR3 protein has one entry. The sample lists some 450,000 distinct CDR3 sequences, under 55% seen once, with about 12% in the top ten. General study findings and limits: When patients were compared with controls, about five TRBV segments were more frequent, TRBV5-6, TRBV5-1 and TRBV20-1 among them.

The chain employs TRBV11-2 and TRBJ2-3; D is ambiguous. This TCR derives from a girl between 10 and 17 years old with multiple sclerosis. The sample comprised blood. CDR3 residues: CASSTSQNTDTQYF. The DNA of the CDR3 is TGTGCCAGCAGCACCTCTCAGAACACAGATACGCAGTATTTT.